This TCR beta chain is drawn from a study of T-cell memory formation after mild COVID-19. General study findings and limits: Mainly in CM and EM were contracting CD4+ clones; CD8+ were in EMRA.

Each CDR3 protein is one row after TCRdb ran MiXCR on the 5' RACE reads. This sample yields about 160,000 distinct CDR3 sequences, of which roughly 28% are seen a single time; about 12% belongs to the top ten. Worth noting for this clonotype: Its matching antigen is unknown.

V lost 3 bases and J lost 4, with 5 bases in between. Per germline, CDR1 DFQATT and CDR2 SNEGSKA (reference sequence). The CDR3 runs to 11 residues. The TCR was taken from an adult woman who had mild COVID-19 (a few samples of this study predate the infection). Cell type and time point are not known. The chain is built from TRBV20-1 and TRBJ2-3, with D unclear. Sequencing was carried out using PBMCs or a T cell subset sorted from them (not recorded which). CDR3 region: CSASSPDTQYF. The CDR3, as DNA: TGCAGTGCTAGCAGCCCAGATACGCAGTATTTT.